This is a list of T cell receptor beta chains from one sample in a study of blood T cell repertoires in COVID-19. Method: immunoSEQ multiplex PCR; TCRdb's copy keeps in-frame clones and lacks some. Of 52,000 or so clones detected, approximately 85% appear once; the ten largest clones hold roughly 13%. The material sequenced was peripheral blood. Source of these receptors: a human donor in a cohort sampled during active COVID-19. The CDR3 runs from the conserved cysteine through the conserved F or W. A D gene is named only where the DNA matches it firmly. Not all rows give a size; the values are once, few, many and, for expanded clones, a class.

v_call,d_call,clone_size,cdr3_length,j_call,cdr3_aa,cdr3_nt
TRBV28,-,once,14,TRBJ2-3,CAIVARTTGDTQYF,TGTGCCATCGTGGCCCGCACTACGGGGGATACGCAGTATTTT
TRBV7-9,TRBD2,-,15,TRBJ2-3,CASSRTSGSTDTQYF,TGTGCCAGCAGCAGAACTAGCGGGAGCACAGATACGCAGTATTTT
TRBV5-1,-,-,15,TRBJ1-1,CASSPRGLLNTEAFF,TGCGCCAGCAGCCCGAGGGGGTTACTGAACACTGAAGCTTTCTTT
TRBV19,TRBD1,-,15,TRBJ2-7,CASSIDRGPTYEQYF,TGTGCCAGTAGTATAGACAGGGGGCCCACCTACGAGCAGTACTTC
TRBV6-5,TRBD1,-,15,TRBJ1-2,CASSSSRGQGFGYTF,TGTGCCAGCAGTTCATCTAGAGGACAGGGGTTTGGCTACACCTTC
TRBV7-3,TRBD1,once,16,TRBJ1-5,CASSLGGYRGDQPQHF,TGTGCCAGCAGCTTAGGTGGGTACAGGGGTGATCAGCCCCAGCATTTT
TRBV2,TRBD1,-,16,TRBJ1-5,CASKTGPSYSNQPQHF,TGTGCCAGCAAGACAGGGCCCTCTTATAGCAATCAGCCCCAGCATTTT
TRBV2,-,few,14,TRBJ2-1,CATRGSGAYNEQFF,TGTGCCACCAGGGGAAGCGGGGCTTACAATGAGCAGTTCTTC
TRBV28,TRBD1,once,16,TRBJ2-3,CASSLGGQGDSDTQYF,TGTGCCAGCAGTTTAGGGGGACAGGGGGACTCAGATACGCAGTATTTT
TRBV25-1,TRBD1,-,13,TRBJ1-2,CASSEGTVYGYTF,TGTGCCAGCAGTGAAGGGACAGTCTATGGCTACACCTTC
TRBV9,TRBD2,-,15,TRBJ2-1,CASKPDLAGVSEQFF,TGTGCCAGCAAACCCGACCTAGCGGGAGTTAGTGAGCAGTTCTTC
TRBV7-9,TRBD2,-,13,TRBJ2-1,CASSFSGGNEQFF,TGTGCCAGCAGCTTTAGCGGGGGCAATGAGCAGTTCTTC
TRBV10-1,TRBD1,few,15,TRBJ1-2,CASLWGRGLDYGYTF,TGCGCCAGCCTATGGGGCAGGGGGCTGGACTATGGCTACACCTTC
TRBV3-1/TRBV3-2,-,once,15,TRBJ2-3,CASSQEGGTGDTQYF,TGTGCCAGCAGCCAAGAGGGCGGAACAGGAGATACGCAGTATTTT
TRBV6-5,TRBD1,-,12,TRBJ1-4,CASRQGGEKLFF,TGTGCCAGCCGACAGGGTGGGGAAAAACTGTTTTTT
TRBV7-8,TRBD1,-,16,TRBJ1-5,CASSPITGQGHQPQHF,TGTGCCAGCAGCCCAATAACCGGACAGGGGCATCAGCCCCAGCATTTT
TRBV18,TRBD2,-,15,TRBJ2-5,CASSPPSGGTETQYF,TGTGCCAGCTCACCTCCCTCGGGAGGGACAGAGACCCAGTACTTC
TRBV9,TRBD1,-,16,TRBJ1-1,CASSSRQGAVYTEAFF,TGTGCCAGCAGCTCCCGACAGGGGGCCGTTTACACTGAAGCTTTCTTT
TRBV7-9,-,few,17,TRBJ1-1,CASSLEWVGSMNTEAFF,TGTGCCAGCAGCTTAGAATGGGTGGGCAGCATGAACACTGAAGCTTTCTTT
TRBV19,-,-,14,TRBJ1-2,CASSSIEARYGYTF,TGTGCCAGTAGTAGTATTGAGGCCCGCTATGGCTACACCTTC
TRBV4-2,TRBD2,-,16,TRBJ2-2,CASSPGTSGNSGELFF,TGTGCCAGCAGCCCAGGTACTAGCGGGAATTCCGGGGAGCTGTTTTTT
TRBV7-6,TRBD2,once,15,TRBJ2-5,CATKQSGRPQETQYF,TGTGCCACTAAGCAAAGCGGGAGGCCGCAAGAGACCCAGTACTTC
TRBV18,TRBD2,once,15,TRBJ2-1,CASSIAGGHDNEQFF,TGTGCCAGCTCAATAGCGGGAGGGCACGACAATGAGCAGTTCTTC
TRBV28,TRBD1,-,17,TRBJ1-2,CASSPRLYGTGVYGYTF,TGTGCCAGCAGTCCCCGGCTTTATGGGACAGGGGTCTATGGCTACACCTTC
TRBV6-6,-,-,15,TRBJ1-6,CASSYSARGNSPLHF,TGTGCCAGCAGTTACTCGGCCAGGGGCAATTCACCCCTCCACTTT
TRBV19,-,-,12,TRBJ1-5,CASSIGGQPQHF,TGTGCCAGTAGTATAGGCGGACAGCCCCAGCATTTT
TRBV15,-,-,12,TRBJ1-4,CATSRDGGLLFF,TGTGCCACCAGCAGAGATGGGGGCCTTTTGTTTTTT